The next 21 T cell receptor beta chains were all read from a single sample in a study of cytomegalovirus exposure and HLA in healthy donors (dated by TCRdb to about 2017). The library was prepared using the immunoSEQ multiplex PCR assay. The multiplex PCR relied on a mix of 60 forward primers for TCR Vbeta segments and 13 reverse primers for TCR Jbeta segments. Imported from immuneACCESS, the table was reduced by TCRdb to in-frame sequences with V and J called. These copies leave out some clones; in studies compared against another copy, an unresolved V gene accounts for under half, and the cause of the remainder is not known. The table for this sample lists more than 140,000 clones; around 80% of them were counted only once. The biggest ten clones account for approximately 5.7% of the sample. Sequencing used PBMCs. Source of these receptors: a man aged 30 to 45 in good health and CMV-seropositive.

V usage is TRBV27 and J usage is TRBJ2-5, with D tentatively TRBD2 (6 bases). Germline lookup yields CDR1 MNHEY and CDR2 SMNVEV (reference sequence). The CDR3 runs to 15 residues. The germline V and J ends were trimmed by 3 bases and 5 bases, with 16 bases remaining between them. The CDR3 loop is CASSFGRVAGETQYF. Here the CDR3 DNA reads TGTGCCAGCAGTTTTGGGCGGGTTGCGGGGGAGACCCAGTACTTC.

The count of this clone is one. CDR3 in DNA: TGTGCCAGCAGCTTAGTGGCGGACACCACAGATACGCAGTATTTT. It is translated as CASSLVADTTDTQYF. The chain combines TRBV7-9 with TRBJ2-3, with TRBD1 as a possible D gene (5 bases). This CDR3 is built from 15 residues. In germline, CDR1 is SEHNR, CDR2 FQNEAQ (reference sequence). The ends were cut back, 1 base at V and 2 bases at J, with 10 bases in the middle.

The chain has TRBV28 and TRBJ2-7; a possible D gene is TRBD1 (5 bases). Germline V lookup: CDR1 MDHEN, CDR2 SYDVKM. Trimming stripped 6 bases from V and 6 bases from J, with 18 bases between. This CDR3 comprises 14 residues. CDR3 residues: CASRESGPGVEQYF. In DNA form, the CDR3 reads TGTGCCAGCAGAGAGTCAGGGCCTGGTGTCGAGCAGTACTTC.

Only one count was recorded for this clone. The CDR3 spells CASSSNRDKSSGANVLTF. CDR3 bases: TGTGCCAGCAGCTCGAACCGGGACAAGAGCTCTGGGGCCAACGTCCTGACTTTC. J is TRBJ2-6 and V is TRBV7-9; TRBD1 is a possible D gene (6 bases). This CDR3 comprises 18 residues. CDR1 and CDR2 (germline): SEHNR, FQNEAQ (reference sequence). V was pared by 4 bases and J by 0 bases, with 16 bases between.

The gene calls are TRBV29-1 and TRBJ2-7, with 7 positions matching TRBD1. This CDR3 contains 15 residues. The junction had 14 bases not matched to a gene; V was cut back by 3 bases and J by 6 bases. Germline CDR1 reads SQVTM; CDR2 reads ANQGSEA. The CDR3 DNA is TGCAGCGTTGACACAAGGACAGGACAACCAGGCGAGCAGTACTTC. Translation gives CSVDTRTGQPGEQYF.

This chain connects TRBV29-1 to TRBJ2-4; D might be TRBD2 (6 bases). The CDR3 is made up of 14 amino acids. V shed 5 bases and J shed 2 bases, with 13 bases lying between them. Germline CDR1 reads SQVTM; CDR2 reads ANQGSEA. This CDR3 reads CSVKMAGPKNIQYF. The CDR3 DNA sequence: TGCAGCGTTAAGATGGCGGGGCCCAAAAACATTCAGTACTTC.

The chain recombines TRBV10-3 with TRBJ2-7; D is perhaps TRBD2 (6 bases). This CDR3 region has 13 residues. Germline V CDR1 and CDR2: ENHRY, SYGVKD. V was pared by 2 bases and J by 5 bases, with 10 bases between. The CDR3 region is CAISEETSNEQYF. Written as DNA, the CDR3 is TGTGCCATCAGTGAGGAAACTAGCAACGAGCAGTACTTC.

The chain carries TRBV5-1 and TRBJ2-1; 8 bases align to TRBD2. CDR3 size: 14 residues. Germline-derived CDR1 and CDR2 are SGHRS and YFSETQ. Trimming at V came to 3 bases and at J to 8 bases, leaving 7 bases not matched to a gene. CDR3 in DNA: TGCGCCAGCAGCTCCGACGGACTAGCCCATGAGCAGTTCTTC. As protein: CASSSDGLAHEQFF.

The V call is TRBV29-1, the J call TRBJ1-2; TRBD1 might be the D (5 bases). Looked up from germline, CDR1 is SQVTM and CDR2 is ANQGSEA. The CDR3 is 15 residues long. Between the trimmed V and J ends, which lost 4 bases and 0 bases, there was a span of 15 bases. CDR3 region: CSVGGGTATNYGYTF. The DNA for the CDR3 is TGCAGCGTTGGCGGGGGGACGGCAACTAACTATGGCTACACCTTC.

This chain links TRBV27 with TRBJ1-5, with 8 bases that match TRBD1. The CDR3 length is 15 residues. With V trimmed by 6 bases and J by 5 bases, 9 bases remained unmatched. Germline V gene lookup returns CDR1 MNHEY and CDR2 SMNVEV (reference sequence). DNA of the CDR3: TGTGCCAGCAGGAGGACAGGGATTTTTGATCAGCCCCAGCATTTT. It translates to CASRRTGIFDQPQHF.

The chain links TRBV7-2 to TRBJ1-4, with D perhaps matching TRBD1 (6 bases). The CDR3 loop spans 16 amino acids. Per the germline V gene, CDR1 is SGHTA and CDR2 is FQGNSA. V dropped 1 base and J dropped 8 bases, with 17 bases sitting between them. The CDR3 coding sequence is TGTGCCAGCAGCTTAGATGTGCAGGGGCATTGGGAAAAACTGTTTTTT. Encoded protein: CASSLDVQGHWEKLFF.

The chain recombines TRBV11-3 with TRBJ2-1; 7 nucleotides line up with TRBD2. Germline V gene data show CDR1 as SGHNT and CDR2 as YENEEA. The CDR3 runs to 14 residues. V lost 11 bases, J lost 6 bases, and 13 bases stayed unmatched. The CDR3, as DNA: TGTGCCCCTTGGAGGGCTAGCGGCCCCAATGAGCAGTTCTTC. Translation: CAPWRASGPNEQFF.

The V and J genes are TRBV28 and TRBJ1-2, with D possibly TRBD1 on 5 matching bases. This CDR3 spans 15 amino acids. Deletions cut 5 bases from V and 6 bases from J, with 19 bases between. Per the germline V gene, CDR1 is MDHEN and CDR2 is SYDVKM. CDR3 sequence: CASSGQGLLVDGYTF. CDR3 nucleotide sequence: TGTGCCAGCAGTGGGCAGGGTCTATTAGTCGATGGCTACACCTTC.

The J gene is TRBJ1-2, the V gene TRBV14; D is perhaps TRBD1 (6 bases). The CDR3 spans 13 residues. Trimming shortened V by 6 bases and J by 4 bases, and 12 bases separated the two germline ends. CDR1 is SGHDN, CDR2 FVKESK, per germline. Here the CDR3 reads CASSFGQLYGYTF. The CDR3 DNA follows: TGTGCCAGCAGTTTCGGACAGCTCTATGGCTACACCTTC.

The J gene is TRBJ2-7, the V gene TRBV19, with TRBD1 as a possible D gene (5 bases). This CDR3 contains 14 residues. The V end lost 1 base, the J end lost 6 bases, and 13 bases lay between the germline ends. Germline CDR1 and CDR2: LNHDA and SQIVND (reference sequence). This chain's CDR3 is CASSIAADIVEQYF. DNA of the CDR3: TGTGCCAGTAGTATAGCTGCGGACATTGTCGAGCAGTACTTC.

The gene calls are TRBV15 and TRBJ2-7; D is uncertain. CDR1 and CDR2 (germline): LNHNV, YYDKDF (reference sequence). The V end lost 0 bases, the J end lost 4 bases, and 4 bases lay between the germline ends. The CDR3 spans 12 residues. The CDR3 sequence: CATSRESYEQYF. CDR3 in DNA: TGTGCCACCAGCAGAGAGAGTTACGAGCAGTACTTC.

CDR3 amino acids: CASSLEGSGREEQYF. DNA for the CDR3: TGTGCCAGCAGCTTAGAAGGTAGCGGGAGGGAAGAGCAGTACTTC. V usage is TRBV7-2 and J usage is TRBJ2-7; 11 bases are a match to TRBD2. This CDR3 is 15 amino acids long. V lost 1 base, J lost 7 bases, and 6 bases stayed unmatched. CDR1 and CDR2 from the germline V gene are SGHTA and FQGNSA.

The V gene is TRBV28, the J gene TRBJ2-7; the match to TRBD1 covers 10 bases. The CDR3 contains 14 residues. The V segment lost 5 bases and the J segment 7 bases; nucleotides outside the gene matches: 8. Per germline, CDR1 MDHEN and CDR2 SYDVKM. DNA of the CDR3: TGTGCCAGCAGTCCCGGGACAGGGGTGAGAGAGCAGTACTTC. As protein: CASSPGTGVREQYF.

This clone was found once. The J gene is TRBJ2-1, the V gene TRBV10-3; tentative D call: TRBD2 (5 bases). V was clipped by 3 bases and J by 4 bases, with 7 bases between them. Germline V gives CDR1 ENHRY, CDR2 SYGVKD. This CDR3 comprises 13 residues. Here the CDR3 DNA reads TGTGCCATCAGTGATCGGACTTACAATGAGCAGTTCTTC. Translated: CAISDRTYNEQFF.

The DNA of the CDR3 is TGTGCCATTAGGCGGACAGGGGGCTACGAGCAGTACTTC. It encodes CAIRRTGGYEQYF. The chain uses TRBV6-1 and TRBJ2-7, with 10 bases aligning to TRBD1. Germline V gene lookup returns CDR1 MNHNS and CDR2 SASEGT. Unmatched junction bases numbered 6, after V lost 10 bases and J lost 3 bases. The CDR3 loop spans 13 amino acids.

This clone turned up a few times. The chain is built from TRBV6-5 and TRBJ2-3; 7 bases map to TRBD2. Trimming removed 5 bases from V and 2 bases from J; junction bases left unmatched: 4. This CDR3 is built from 14 residues. Germline CDR1 and CDR2: MNHEY and SVGAGI. The CDR3 sequence: CASSEQRDTDTQYF. CDR3 bases: TGTGCCAGCAGTGAGCAGCGGGACACAGATACGCAGTATTTT.